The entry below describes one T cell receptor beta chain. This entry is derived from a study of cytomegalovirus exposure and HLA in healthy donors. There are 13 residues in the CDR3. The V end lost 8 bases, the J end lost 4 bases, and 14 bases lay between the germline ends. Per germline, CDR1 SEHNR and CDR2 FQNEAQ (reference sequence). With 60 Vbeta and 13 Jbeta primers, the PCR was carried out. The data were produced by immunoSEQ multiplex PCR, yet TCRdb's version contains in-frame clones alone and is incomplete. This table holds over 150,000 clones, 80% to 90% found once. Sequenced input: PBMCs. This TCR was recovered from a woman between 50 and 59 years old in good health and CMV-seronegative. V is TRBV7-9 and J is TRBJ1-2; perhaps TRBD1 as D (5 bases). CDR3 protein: CASLGVTGYGYTF. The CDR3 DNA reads TGTGCCAGCTTAGGGGTCACAGGCTATGGCTACACCTTC.